This T cell receptor (beta chain) was captured in a study of identical twins. Notes on the study in general: Fewer insertions marked abundant cord blood beta clonotypes; young adult naive trended weakly, memory not at all. Compared with unrelated sharing, twin-shared out-of-frame alpha sequences had more low-probability sequences. Conclusions came from cross-sectional statistical analysis, not from following the same donors.

A remark on this clonotype: What it binds is unknown.

A universal primer binding site was introduced by template switching. The final cDNA contained unique molecular identifiers. TCRdb recomputed calls from the 5' RACE reads with MiXCR, one row per CDR3 protein. The sample has 1.5 million to 2 million distinct CDR3 sequences, around 33% seen once. CDR1 ENHRY and CDR2 SYGVKD come from the germline V gene. This CDR3 contains 14 residues. Trimming took 0 bases from V and 0 from J, leaving 5 bases between them. The source material was cord blood. The chain couples TRBV10-3 to TRBJ1-1; D call uncertain. This clonotype was obtained from a newborn girl in good health. The CDR3 sequence is CAISESTMNTEAFF. CDR3 DNA: TGTGCCATCAGTGAGTCGACGATGAACACTGAAGCTTTCTTT.